The 17 T cell receptor beta chains in this list originate from one sample, sequenced in a study of T cell repertoires in cytomegalovirus infection. Using its own MiXCR run on the reads, TCRdb lists one record per CDR3 protein. The sample shows 300,000 or so distinct CDR3 sequences, roughly 25% of them seen only once. Their recognized antigens are unknown. The input for sequencing was cultured PBMCs, taken from culture after CMV antigen stimulation. Receptors originate from a human donor in good health (CMV status not recorded). Some clones in this sample may be carry-over from other donors' samples.

A few counts support this clonotype. V gene TRBV11-2 combines with J gene TRBJ2-3, with D hard to call. Between the trimmed V and J ends, which lost 5 bases and 10 bases, there was a span of 13 bases. This CDR3 is built from 12 residues. Per the germline V gene, CDR1 is SGHAT and CDR2 is FQNNGV. The CDR3 sequence: CASSQEGVSQYF. The DNA of the CDR3 is TGTGCCAGCAGCCAAGAAGGAGTGTCGCAGTATTTT.

The CDR3 region has the DNA TGTGCCAGCAGCCCCAGAGAGGGTCTGAATCAGCCCCAGCATTTT. Translated, it gives CASSPREGLNQPQHF. The chain recombines TRBV3-1 with TRBJ1-5; D not resolved. The CDR3 is made up of 15 amino acids. Trimming removed 4 bases at V and 4 bases at J, with 14 bases between. Germline lookup yields CDR1 LGHDT and CDR2 YNNKEL (reference sequence).

The genes are TRBV10-3 and TRBJ2-1; D might be TRBD1 (7 bases). Trimming cost V 10 bases and J 5 bases, with 18 bases left between them. The CDR3 totals 14 residues. Looked up from germline, CDR1 is ENHRY and CDR2 is SYGVKD. The DNA for the CDR3 is TGTGCCACAGGGGGGACAGTTCTAAACAATGAGCAGTTCTTC. Protein sequence: CATGGTVLNNEQFF.

This clonotype occurred many times. This rearrangement joins TRBV7-2 to TRBJ2-4; no firm D call. Trimming cost V 5 bases and J 1 base, with 9 bases left between them. The CDR3 has 14 amino acids. From germline, CDR1 is SGHTA and CDR2 FQGNSA. The CDR3 bases are TGTGCCAGCAGCCCCGCATCGGCCAAAAACATTCAGTACTTC. Its protein is CASSPASAKNIQYF.

The rearrangement links TRBV28 to TRBJ1-1; tentative D call: TRBD1 (5 bases). Germline-derived CDR1 and CDR2 are MDHEN and SYDVKM. Trimming took 4 bases from V and 4 from J, leaving 13 bases between them. The CDR3 runs 14 residues. The CDR3 region has the DNA TGTGCCAGCAGTTCACGGGGCCTACTCACTGAAGCTTTCTTT. Protein sequence: CASSSRGLLTEAFF. Variable domain in full (rest from reference TRBV28 and TRBJ1-1): DVKVTQSSRYLVKRTGEKVFLECVQDMDHENMFWYRQDPGLGLRLIYFSYDVKMKEKGDIPEGYSVSREKKERFSLILESASTNQTSMYLCASSSRGLLTEAFFGQGTRLTVV.

This clonotype was recorded at least ten times. V and J are TRBV10-3 and TRBJ2-3, with 7 bases fitting TRBD2. Germline V gene lookup returns CDR1 ENHRY and CDR2 SYGVKD. J was trimmed by 6 bases and V by 8 bases; bases with no gene match: 2. The CDR3 spans 11 residues. In nucleotides, the CDR3 is TGTGCCATCGCGGGAGCGGATACGCAGTATTTT. Encoded protein: CAIAGADTQYF.

In this sample, this clonotype turned up a few times. The CDR3 DNA sequence: TGCGCCAGCAGCCAAGATACTGCAGGAGCGTACAATGAGCAGTTCTTC. Protein: CASSQDTAGAYNEQFF. The rearrangement links TRBV4-3 to TRBJ2-1; D remains unclear. V lost 0 bases to trimming and J lost 4 bases, with 13 bases between them. The CDR3 extends over 16 amino acids. In germline, CDR1 is LGHNA, CDR2 YSLEER.

CDR3 sequence: CASSSGNNSPLHF. The CDR3 region has the DNA TGTGCCAGCAGTTCAGGGAACAATTCACCCCTCCACTTT. This chain links TRBV27 with TRBJ1-6; the D gene is possibly TRBD1 (5 bases). V lost 4 bases, J lost 7 bases, and 8 bases lay in between. Germline V lookup: CDR1 MNHEY, CDR2 SMNVEV (reference sequence). This CDR3 region has 13 residues.

This clonotype showed up just a few times. This chain connects TRBV6-2 or TRBV6-3 to TRBJ1-5, with unresolved D. Germline V gene data show CDR1 as MNHEY and CDR2 as SVGEGT. The CDR3 consists of 17 residues. Trimming pared 2 bases from V and 0 bases from J, leaving 14 bases between. CDR3 in DNA: TGTGCCAGCAGTTACGGACCGATTGGACTTAGCAATCAGCCCCAGCATTTT. It encodes CASSYGPIGLSNQPQHF.

The sample holds a few counts of this clonotype. This chain uses TRBV6-5 with TRBJ2-5; 13 nucleotides agree with TRBD2. From germline, CDR1 is MNHEY and CDR2 SVGAGI. V gave up 5 bases and J gave up 3 bases; unmatched junction bases: 9. The CDR3 is 17 residues long. The CDR3 loop reads CASSKGLAGSVKETQYF. The CDR3 bases are TGTGCCAGCAGTAAGGGACTAGCGGGGTCAGTTAAAGAGACCCAGTACTTC.

The V gene is TRBV7-2, the J gene TRBJ1-2, with a tentative D call TRBD1 (5 bases). V lost 4 bases, J lost 2 bases, and 11 bases lay in between. Germline lookup yields CDR1 SGHTA and CDR2 FQGNSA. The CDR3 totals 14 residues. Here the CDR3 reads CASSSTWGNYGYTF. CDR3 DNA sequence: TGTGCCAGCAGCTCCACCTGGGGCAACTATGGCTACACCTTC.

The chain has TRBV6-5 and TRBJ1-6, with D possibly being TRBD1 (5 bases). Germline values: CDR1 MNHEY, CDR2 SVGAGI. V lost 6 bases and J lost 7, with 19 bases in between. This CDR3 region has 16 residues. CDR3 in DNA: TGTGCCAGCAGCAACGAGGGGCGGGAGACCAATTCACCCCTCCACTTT. Its translation: CASSNEGRETNSPLHF.

The sample holds a few counts of this clonotype. V and J are TRBV7-2 and TRBJ1-2, with D possibly matching TRBD1 (5 bases). V gave up 1 base and J gave up 5 bases, with 20 bases separating them. The V gene's germline CDR1 is SGHTA and CDR2 FQGNSA. The CDR3 runs to 17 residues. CDR3 nucleotides: TGTGCCAGCAGCTTAGATCAAGGGGCAGGGAAGAGATATGGCTACACCTTC. As protein: CASSLDQGAGKRYGYTF.

This clonotype has more than one count but fewer than ten. J is TRBJ1-5 and V is TRBV7-2, with 11 nucleotides matching TRBD1. This CDR3 is built from 15 residues. The J segment lost 6 bases and the V segment lost 5 bases, leaving 6 bases of the junction unmatched. Per germline, CDR1 SGHTA and CDR2 FQGNSA. The CDR3 loop is CASSPGQGAFQPQHF. The CDR3 coding sequence is TGTGCCAGCAGCCCCGGACAGGGGGCGTTTCAGCCCCAGCATTTT.

This clonotype has at least ten counts. V gene TRBV7-8 combines with J gene TRBJ2-3; D gene uncertain. The germline gives CDR1 SGHVS, CDR2 FQNEAQ. The CDR3 covers 15 residues. V lost 0 bases and J lost 0, with 7 bases in between. The CDR3 loop reads CASSLAEQSTDTQYF. CDR3 bases: TGTGCCAGCAGCTTAGCGGAGCAGAGCACAGATACGCAGTATTTT.

The chain carries TRBV15 and TRBJ2-2, with D hard to call. V was trimmed by 0 bases and J by 8 bases, leaving 7 bases between them. The CDR3 runs to 13 residues. CDR1 and CDR2 from the germline V gene are LNHNV and YYDKDF (reference sequence). The DNA of the CDR3 is TGTGCCACCAGCAGAGATTTCAGGGGGGAGCTGTTTTTT. Its translation: CATSRDFRGELFF. Variable domain in full (rest from reference TRBV15 and TRBJ2-2): DAMVIQNPRYQVTQFGKPVTLSCSQTLNHNVMYWYQQKSSQAPKLLFHYYDKDFNNEADTPDNFQSRRPNTSFCFLDIRSPGLGDTAMYLCATSRDFRGELFFGEGSRLTVL.

Remarks on this clonotype: At one boundary the junction diverges from the germline segment, which might be a read error. This sequence joins TRBV10-3 and TRBJ2-1; 11 positions agree with TRBD2. Per the germline V gene, CDR1 is ENHRY and CDR2 is SYGVKD. The CDR3 is 19 amino acids. CDR3 sequence reads: CAICESASGRTPNNNEQFF. DNA of the CDR3: TGTGCCATCTGTGAGTCGGCTAGCGGGAGGACCCCTAATAACAATGAGCAGTTCTTC.